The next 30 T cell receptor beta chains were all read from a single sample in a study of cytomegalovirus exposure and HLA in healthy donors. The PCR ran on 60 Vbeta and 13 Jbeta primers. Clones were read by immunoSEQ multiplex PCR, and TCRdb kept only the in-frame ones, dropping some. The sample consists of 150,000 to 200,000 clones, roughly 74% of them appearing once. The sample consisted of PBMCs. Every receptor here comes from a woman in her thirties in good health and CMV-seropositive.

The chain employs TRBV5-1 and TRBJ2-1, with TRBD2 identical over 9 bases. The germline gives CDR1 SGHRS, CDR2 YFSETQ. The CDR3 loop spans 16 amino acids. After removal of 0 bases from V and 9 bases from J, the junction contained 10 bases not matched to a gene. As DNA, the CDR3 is TGCGCCAGCAGCTTGGTTGGGTTAGCGGGAGAATGTGAGCAGTTCTTC. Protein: CASSLVGLAGECEQFF.

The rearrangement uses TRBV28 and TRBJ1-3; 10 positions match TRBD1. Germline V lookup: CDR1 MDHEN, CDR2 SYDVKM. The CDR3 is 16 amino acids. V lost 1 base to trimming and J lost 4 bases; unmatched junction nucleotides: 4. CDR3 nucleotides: TGTGCCAGCAGTTTATCAGGGACAGGGGTCGGAAACACCATATATTTT. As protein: CASSLSGTGVGNTIYF.

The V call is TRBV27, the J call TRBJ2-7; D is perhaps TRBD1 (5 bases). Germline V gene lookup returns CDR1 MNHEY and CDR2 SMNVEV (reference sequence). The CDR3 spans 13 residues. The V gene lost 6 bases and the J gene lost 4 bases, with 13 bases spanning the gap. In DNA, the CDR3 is TGTGCCAGCAGCCCCGACAGAGGTTACGAGCAGTACTTC. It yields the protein CASSPDRGYEQYF.

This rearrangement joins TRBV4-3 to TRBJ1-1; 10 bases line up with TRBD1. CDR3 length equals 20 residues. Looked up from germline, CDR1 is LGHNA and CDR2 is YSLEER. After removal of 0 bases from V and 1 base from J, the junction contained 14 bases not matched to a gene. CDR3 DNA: TGCGCCAGCAGCCAAGATTGGGGGGCCGGGGACAGGGGTCCGAACACTGAAGCTTTCTTT. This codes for CASSQDWGAGDRGPNTEAFF.

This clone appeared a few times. The CDR3 loop is CASSRSGQETQYF. The CDR3 DNA is TGTGCCAGCAGTCGCAGCGGGCAAGAGACCCAGTACTTC. The rearrangement joins TRBV6-5 to TRBJ2-5; D possibly corresponds to TRBD2 (6 bases). The germline V gene encodes CDR1 MNHEY and CDR2 SVGAGI. The length of the CDR3 is 13 residues. V was pared by 5 bases and J by 2 bases, with 9 bases between.

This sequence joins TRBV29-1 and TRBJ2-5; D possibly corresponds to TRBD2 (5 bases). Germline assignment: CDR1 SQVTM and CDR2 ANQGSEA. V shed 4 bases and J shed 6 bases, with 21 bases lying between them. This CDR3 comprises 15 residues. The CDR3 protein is CSVVGLGGLQKTQYF. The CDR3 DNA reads TGCAGCGTTGTGGGGTTAGGCGGGCTGCAAAAGACCCAGTACTTC.

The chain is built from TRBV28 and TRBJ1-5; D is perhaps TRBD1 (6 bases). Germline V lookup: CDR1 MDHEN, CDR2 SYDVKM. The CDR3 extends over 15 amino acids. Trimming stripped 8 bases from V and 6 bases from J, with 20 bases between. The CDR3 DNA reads TGTGCCAGCTCATCCTTCCGACAGGTCCGTCAGCCCCAGCATTTT. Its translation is CASSSFRQVRQPQHF.

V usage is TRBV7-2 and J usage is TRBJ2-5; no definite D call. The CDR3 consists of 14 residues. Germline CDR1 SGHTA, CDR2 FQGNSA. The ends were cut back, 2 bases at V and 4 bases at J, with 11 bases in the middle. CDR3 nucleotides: TGTGCCAGCAGCTTAAGTATTCGAGGAGAGACCCAGTACTTC. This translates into CASSLSIRGETQYF.

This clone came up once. The CDR3 loop is CASSFRGLANNEQFF. CDR3 nucleotides: TGTGCCAGCAGCTTTAGGGGACTGGCAAACAATGAGCAGTTCTTC. The gene calls are TRBV11-2 and TRBJ2-1; D might be TRBD2 (6 bases). In germline, CDR1 is SGHAT, CDR2 FQNNGV. Trimming removed 3 bases from V and 5 bases from J, with 14 bases in between. This CDR3 comprises 15 residues.

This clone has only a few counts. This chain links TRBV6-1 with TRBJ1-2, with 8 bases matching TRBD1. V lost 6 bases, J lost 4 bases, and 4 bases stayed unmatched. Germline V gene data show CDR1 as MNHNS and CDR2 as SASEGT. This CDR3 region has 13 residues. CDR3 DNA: TGTGCCAGCAGCAGGGGGCTGAGCTATGGCTACACCTTC. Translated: CASSRGLSYGYTF.

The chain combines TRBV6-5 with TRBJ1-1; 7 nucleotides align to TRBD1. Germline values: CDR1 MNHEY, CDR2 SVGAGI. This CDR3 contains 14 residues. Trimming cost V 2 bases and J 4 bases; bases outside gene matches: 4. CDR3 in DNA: TGTGCCAGCAGTTACGCGACAGGGTTCACTGAAGCTTTCTTT. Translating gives CASSYATGFTEAFF.

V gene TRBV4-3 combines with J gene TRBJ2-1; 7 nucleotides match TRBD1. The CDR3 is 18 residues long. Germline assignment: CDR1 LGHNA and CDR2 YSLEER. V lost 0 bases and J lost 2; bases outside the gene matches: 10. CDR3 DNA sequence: TGCGCCAGCAGCCAAGATTCAGGGCCAGGGGGTCCCTACAATGAGCAGTTCTTC. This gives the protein CASSQDSGPGGPYNEQFF.

As DNA, the CDR3 is TGTGCCAGTGATGGACTAGCGGGAAATGAGCAGTTCTTC. Amino acid sequence: CASDGLAGNEQFF. The V call is TRBV19, the J call TRBJ2-1, with 12 positions matching TRBD2. The CDR3 is made up of 13 amino acids. The junction had 3 bases not matched to a gene; V was cut back by 8 bases and J by 7 bases. Per the germline V gene, CDR1 is LNHDA and CDR2 is SQIVND (reference sequence).

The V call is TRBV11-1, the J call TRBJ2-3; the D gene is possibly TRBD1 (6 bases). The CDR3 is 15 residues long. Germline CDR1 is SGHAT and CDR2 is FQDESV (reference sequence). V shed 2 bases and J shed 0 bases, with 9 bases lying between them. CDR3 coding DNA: TGTGCCAGCAGCTTAACGGACAGAAGCACAGATACGCAGTATTTT. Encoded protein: CASSLTDRSTDTQYF.

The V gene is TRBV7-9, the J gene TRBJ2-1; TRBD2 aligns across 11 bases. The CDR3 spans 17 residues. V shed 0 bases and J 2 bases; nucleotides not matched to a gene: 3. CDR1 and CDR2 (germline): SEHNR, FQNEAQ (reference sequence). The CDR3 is CASSLAVGLAAYNEQFF. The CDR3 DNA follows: TGTGCCAGCAGCTTAGCGGTGGGACTAGCGGCCTACAATGAGCAGTTCTTC.

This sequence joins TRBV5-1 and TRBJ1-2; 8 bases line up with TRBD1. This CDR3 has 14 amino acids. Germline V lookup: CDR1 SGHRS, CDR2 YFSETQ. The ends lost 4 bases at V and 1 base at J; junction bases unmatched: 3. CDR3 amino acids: CASSPQGVNYGYTF. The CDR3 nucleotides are TGCGCCAGCAGCCCACAGGGGGTTAACTATGGCTACACCTTC.

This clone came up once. For the CDR3, the DNA is TGTGCCAGCAGCCCCGGGACAGGGATACATCAGCCCCAGCATTTT. Encoded protein: CASSPGTGIHQPQHF. The rearrangement links TRBV4-2 to TRBJ1-5; TRBD1 agrees at 9 bases. The CDR3 has 15 residues. Trimming removed 4 bases from V and 5 bases from J; junction bases left unmatched: 6. The germline CDR1 and CDR2 sequences are LGHNA and YNFKEQ.

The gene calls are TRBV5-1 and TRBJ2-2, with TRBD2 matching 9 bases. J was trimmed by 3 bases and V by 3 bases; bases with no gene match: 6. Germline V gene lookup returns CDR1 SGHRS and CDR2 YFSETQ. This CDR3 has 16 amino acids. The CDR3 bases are TGCGCCAGCAGCTCCCCTAGCGGGGCGTACACCGGGGAGCTGTTTTTT. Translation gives CASSSPSGAYTGELFF.

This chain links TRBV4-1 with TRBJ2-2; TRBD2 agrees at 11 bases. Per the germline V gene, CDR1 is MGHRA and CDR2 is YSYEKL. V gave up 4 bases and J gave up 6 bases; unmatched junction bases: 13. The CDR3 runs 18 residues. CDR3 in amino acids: CASSPYISGGARAGELFF. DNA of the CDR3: TGCGCCAGCAGCCCTTATATTAGCGGGGGGGCTCGTGCCGGGGAGCTGTTTTTT.

The CDR3 DNA is TGTGCCAGCAGTTACTCAGCGGGGAGCCCCTACGAGCAGTACTTC. Its protein is CASSYSAGSPYEQYF. This sequence joins TRBV6-5 and TRBJ2-7; 7 bases match TRBD2. V shed 0 bases, J shed 2 bases, and the junction held 4 bases outside the gene matches. The CDR3 covers 15 residues. CDR1 and CDR2 (germline): MNHEY, SVGAGI.

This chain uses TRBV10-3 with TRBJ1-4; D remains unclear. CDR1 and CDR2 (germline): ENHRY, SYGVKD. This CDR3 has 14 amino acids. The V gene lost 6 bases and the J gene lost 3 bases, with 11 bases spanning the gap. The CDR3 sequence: CAIRPGGPNEKLFF. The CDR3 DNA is TGTGCCATCAGGCCGGGAGGACCTAATGAAAAACTGTTTTTT.

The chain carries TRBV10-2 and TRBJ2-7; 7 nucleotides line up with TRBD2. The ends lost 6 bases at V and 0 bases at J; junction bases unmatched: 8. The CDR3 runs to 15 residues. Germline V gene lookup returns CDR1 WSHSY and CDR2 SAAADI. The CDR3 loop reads CASRHAGGSSYEQYF. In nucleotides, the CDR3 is TGCGCCAGCAGGCACGCCGGGGGGAGCTCCTACGAGCAGTACTTC.

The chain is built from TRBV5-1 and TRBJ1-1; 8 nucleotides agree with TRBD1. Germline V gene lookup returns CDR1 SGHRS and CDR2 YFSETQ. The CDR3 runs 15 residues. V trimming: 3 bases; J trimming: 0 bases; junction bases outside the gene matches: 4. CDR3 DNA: TGCGCCAGCAGCTCGGCAGGGGGCCTGAACACTGAAGCTTTCTTT. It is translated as CASSSAGGLNTEAFF.

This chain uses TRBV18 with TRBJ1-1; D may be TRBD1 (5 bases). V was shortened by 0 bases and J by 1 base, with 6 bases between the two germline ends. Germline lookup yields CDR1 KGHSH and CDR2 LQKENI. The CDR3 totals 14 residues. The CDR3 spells CASSPPGENTEAFF. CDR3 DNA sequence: TGTGCCAGCTCACCACCAGGGGAGAACACTGAAGCTTTCTTT.

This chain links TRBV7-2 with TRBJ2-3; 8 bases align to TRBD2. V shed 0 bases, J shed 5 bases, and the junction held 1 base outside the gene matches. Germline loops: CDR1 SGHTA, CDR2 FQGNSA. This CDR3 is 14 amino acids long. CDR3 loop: CASSLALAGDTQYF. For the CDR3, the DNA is TGTGCCAGCAGCTTAGCTCTAGCGGGAGATACGCAGTATTTT. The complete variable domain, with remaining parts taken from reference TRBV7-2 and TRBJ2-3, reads GAGVSQSPSNKVTEKGKDVELRCDPISGHTALYWYRQSLGQGLEFLIYFQGNSAPDKSGLPSDRFSAERTGGSVSTLTIQRTQQEDSAVYLCASSLALAGDTQYFGPGTRLTVL.

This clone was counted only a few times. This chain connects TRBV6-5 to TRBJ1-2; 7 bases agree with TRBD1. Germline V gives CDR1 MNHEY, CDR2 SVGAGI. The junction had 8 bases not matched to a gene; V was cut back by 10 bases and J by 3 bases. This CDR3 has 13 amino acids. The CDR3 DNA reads TGTGCCACCTACCAGGGGGGTGACTATGGCTACACCTTC. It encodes CATYQGGDYGYTF.

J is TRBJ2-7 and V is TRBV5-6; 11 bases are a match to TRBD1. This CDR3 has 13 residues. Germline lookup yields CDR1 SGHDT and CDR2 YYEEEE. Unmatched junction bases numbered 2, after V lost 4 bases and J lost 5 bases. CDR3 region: CASSGTGGNEQYF. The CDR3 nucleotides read TGTGCCAGCAGCGGGACAGGGGGGAACGAGCAGTACTTC.

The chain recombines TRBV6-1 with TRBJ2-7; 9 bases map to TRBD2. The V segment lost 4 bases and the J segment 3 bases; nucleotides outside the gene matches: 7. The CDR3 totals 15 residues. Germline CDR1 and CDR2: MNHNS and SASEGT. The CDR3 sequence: CASSGLAGRNYEQYF. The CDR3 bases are TGTGCCAGCAGTGGGCTAGCGGGACGAAACTACGAGCAGTACTTC.

The DNA for the CDR3 is TGTGCCAGCAGCGTAGGGCCCCCGGCTAGCGGGGCAGGTGAGCAGTTCTTC. This translates into CASSVGPPASGAGEQFF. This chain connects TRBV9 to TRBJ2-1; TRBD2 matches at 9 bases. The V gene end was trimmed by 0 bases and the J gene end by 9 bases; junction bases not matched to a gene: 13. This CDR3 contains 17 residues. Germline CDR1 is SGDLS and CDR2 is YYNGEE.

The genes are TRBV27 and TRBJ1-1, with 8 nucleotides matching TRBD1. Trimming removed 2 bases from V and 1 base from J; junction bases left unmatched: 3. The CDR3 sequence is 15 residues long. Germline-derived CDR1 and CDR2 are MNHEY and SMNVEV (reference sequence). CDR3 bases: TGTGCCAGCAGTTTACGGACAGGGAAGAACACTGAAGCTTTCTTT. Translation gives CASSLRTGKNTEAFF.